This is a list of T cell receptor beta chains from one sample in a study of PD-1 blockade in classical Hodgkin lymphoma. Using immunoSEQ multiplex PCR, the repertoire was profiled, and TCRdb retains in-frame clones only, with some absent. The data contain about 20,000 clones, approximately 68% of them seen just once; the ten biggest clones take up approximately 8%. This material consisted of peripheral blood mononuclear cells (PBMCs), taken before the fourth cycle of nivolumab. These receptors originate from a human donor with classical Hodgkin lymphoma. Both conserved end residues are part of each CDR3. Fields, in order: V gene, D gene, J gene, clone size, CDR3 protein, CDR3 DNA. D genes are given only for firm matches. The size field is filled for only some rows; it gives once, few, many or a size class.

V: TRBV5-8
D: NA
J: TRBJ1-5
size: NA
CDR3: CASSLVFGGGQPQHF
DNA: TGTGCCAGCAGCTTGGTTTTCGGGGGTGGACAGCCCCAGCATTTT

V: TRBV5-5
D: NA
J: TRBJ2-7
size: NA
CDR3: CASGGRPNYEQYF
DNA: TGTGCCAGCGGTGGGCGGCCCAACTACGAGCAGTACTTC

V: TRBV27
D: NA
J: TRBJ1-1
size: NA
CDR3: CASLPTGTTEAFF
DNA: TGTGCCAGCTTACCTACAGGGACCACTGAAGCTTTCTTT

V: TRBV5-6
D: NA
J: TRBJ2-3
size: few
CDR3: CASRGGRFTDTQYF
DNA: TGTGCCAGCAGGGGCGGCAGATTCACAGATACGCAGTATTTT

V: TRBV5-1
D: TRBD1
J: TRBJ1-4
size: NA
CDR3: CASSSPGQAEKLFF
DNA: TGCGCCAGCAGCTCACCGGGACAGGCCGAAAAACTGTTTTTT

V: TRBV10-3
D: NA
J: TRBJ1-5
size: NA
CDR3: CAISESDILVEARQGIQPQHF
DNA: TGTGCCATCAGTGAGTCGGACATTCTGGTTGAGGCCCGCCAGGGAATTCAGCCCCAGCATTTT

V: TRBV11-3
D: NA
J: TRBJ2-7
size: NA
CDR3: CASSIRGYEQYF
DNA: TGTGCCAGCAGCATCAGAGGCTACGAGCAGTACTTC

V: TRBV2
D: NA
J: TRBJ2-3
size: NA
CDR3: CASIEGRGREGDTQYF
DNA: TGTGCCAGCATCGAGGGTCGGGGGCGCGAGGGGGATACGCAGTATTTT

V: TRBV4-2
D: NA
J: TRBJ2-1
size: NA
CDR3: CASSQDRTQDNEQFF
DNA: TGTGCCAGCAGCCAAGATCGGACTCAGGACAATGAGCAGTTCTTC

V: TRBV27
D: NA
J: TRBJ2-1
size: few
CDR3: CASSLLAKHNEQFF
DNA: TGTGCCAGCAGTTTATTGGCCAAACACAATGAGCAGTTCTTC

V: TRBV11-2
D: TRBD2
J: TRBJ2-1
size: NA
CDR3: CASSPGTTNEQFF
DNA: TGTGCCAGCAGTCCCGGGACTACCAATGAGCAGTTCTTC

V: TRBV4-2
D: NA
J: TRBJ2-2
size: NA
CDR3: CASSQTGELFF
DNA: TGTGCCAGCAGCCAGACCGGGGAGCTGTTTTTT

V: TRBV28
D: NA
J: TRBJ2-7
size: NA
CDR3: CASSENHRGRLYEQYF
DNA: TGTGCCAGCAGCGAAAATCACCGGGGTCGCCTCTACGAGCAGTACTTC

V: TRBV6-5
D: NA
J: TRBJ2-7
size: NA
CDR3: CASSLVRGYEQYF
DNA: TGTGCCAGCAGTTTAGTGAGGGGCTACGAGCAGTACTTC

V: TRBV6-4
D: NA
J: TRBJ2-1
size: medium-sized
CDR3: CASSDSMADEQFF
DNA: TGTGCCAGCAGTGACTCAATGGCGGATGAGCAGTTCTTC

V: TRBV6-1
D: TRBD1
J: TRBJ1-1
size: NA
CDR3: CASSGVRGGPEAFF
DNA: TGTGCCAGCAGTGGCGTCAGGGGGGGACCTGAAGCTTTCTTT

V: TRBV9
D: TRBD2
J: TRBJ2-3
size: NA
CDR3: CASSVYSGPSTDTQYF
DNA: TGTGCCAGCAGCGTTTATAGCGGGCCTAGCACAGATACGCAGTATTTT

V: TRBV4-1
D: NA
J: TRBJ2-7
size: NA
CDR3: CASSQALTGRLDEQYF
DNA: TGCGCCAGCAGCCAAGCCCTGACAGGACGCCTAGACGAGCAGTACTTC

V: TRBV2
D: TRBD2
J: TRBJ2-1
size: few
CDR3: CASTPLAGAYNEQFF
DNA: TGTGCCAGCACCCCTCTAGCGGGGGCCTACAATGAGCAGTTCTTC

V: TRBV5-6
D: NA
J: TRBJ2-3
size: NA
CDR3: CASSLAGGFTDTQYF
DNA: TGTGCCAGCAGCTTGGCGGGCGGATTCACAGATACGCAGTATTTT

V: TRBV6-5
D: NA
J: TRBJ1-5
size: NA
CDR3: CASSPGTTSNQPQHF
DNA: TGTGCCAGCAGCCCGGGGACAACTAGCAATCAGCCCCAGCATTTT

V: TRBV7-2
D: TRBD2
J: TRBJ2-1
size: NA
CDR3: CASSLQLAGHNEQFF
DNA: TGTGCCAGCAGCTTACAGCTAGCGGGACACAATGAGCAGTTCTTC

V: TRBV7-9
D: NA
J: TRBJ2-7
size: NA
CDR3: CASRGGGDTAVYEQYF
DNA: TGTGCCAGCAGGGGAGGGGGCGACACCGCAGTTTACGAGCAGTACTTC

V: TRBV19
D: TRBD2
J: TRBJ2-1
size: NA
CDR3: CASSSGGRDFYNEQFF
DNA: TGTGCCAGTAGTTCGGGAGGAAGGGACTTCTACAATGAGCAGTTCTTC

V: TRBV27
D: NA
J: TRBJ2-4
size: NA
CDR3: CASSLVAGGAKNIQYF
DNA: TGTGCCAGCAGTCTGGTGGCAGGAGGGGCCAAAAACATTCAGTACTTC

V: TRBV29-1
D: NA
J: TRBJ2-3
size: NA
CDR3: CSVEGQGTDTQYF
DNA: TGCAGCGTTGAAGGACAGGGCACAGATACGCAGTATTTT

V: TRBV28
D: TRBD1
J: TRBJ1-5
size: NA
CDR3: CASSFGGQGGTQPQHF
DNA: TGTGCCAGCAGTTTTGGCGGACAGGGGGGCACTCAGCCCCAGCATTTT

V: TRBV5-1
D: NA
J: TRBJ2-2
size: NA
CDR3: CASRTSSGELFF
DNA: TGCGCCAGCAGGACGAGTTCCGGGGAGCTGTTTTTT

V: TRBV27
D: NA
J: TRBJ1-1
size: NA
CDR3: CASSYLGRGDTEAFF
DNA: TGTGCCAGCAGTTACCTGGGGAGGGGAGACACTGAAGCTTTCTTT

V: TRBV7-8
D: NA
J: TRBJ2-5
size: NA
CDR3: CASSSLGGNTRGTQYF
DNA: TGTGCCAGCAGCTCCCTTGGGGGAAATACGAGAGGGACCCAGTACTTC

V: TRBV29-1
D: TRBD1
J: TRBJ2-3
size: NA
CDR3: CSVAAATGATDTQYF
DNA: TGCAGCGTGGCGGCAGCTACAGGGGCAACAGATACGCAGTATTTT

V: TRBV27
D: NA
J: TRBJ2-1
size: NA
CDR3: CASSSLAREQFF
DNA: TGTGCCAGCAGTTCCCTGGCGCGGGAGCAGTTCTTC

V: TRBV4-1
D: NA
J: TRBJ2-6
size: NA
CDR3: CASSQEGSGANVLTF
DNA: TGCGCCAGCAGCCAAGAGGGCTCTGGGGCCAACGTCCTGACTTTC

V: TRBV27
D: TRBD1
J: TRBJ2-5
size: NA
CDR3: CASSFGTGGETQYF
DNA: TGTGCCAGCAGTTTCGGGACAGGTGGGGAGACCCAGTACTTC

V: TRBV7-3
D: NA
J: TRBJ2-3
size: NA
CDR3: CASSLINTDTQYF
DNA: TGTGCCAGCAGCTTAATCAACACAGATACGCAGTATTTT

V: TRBV7-9
D: NA
J: TRBJ2-3
size: NA
CDR3: CASSLGEGEVDTQYF
DNA: TGTGCCAGCAGCCTAGGCGAGGGGGAGGTAGATACGCAGTATTTT

V: TRBV6-1
D: TRBD2
J: TRBJ2-7
size: NA
CDR3: CASRLAGAAYEQYF
DNA: TGTGCCAGCAGGTTAGCGGGAGCCGCCTACGAGCAGTACTTC

V: TRBV30
D: TRBD1
J: TRBJ2-7
size: few
CDR3: CAWSRTGGYEQYF
DNA: TGTGCCTGGAGCCGGACAGGGGGTTACGAGCAGTACTTC

V: TRBV4-2
D: NA
J: TRBJ2-3
size: NA
CDR3: CASSPSRGTPDTQYF
DNA: TGTGCCAGCAGCCCCTCCCGAGGAACGCCAGATACGCAGTATTTT

V: TRBV27
D: TRBD2
J: TRBJ2-1
size: NA
CDR3: CASSPRLVREAQVPLNEQFF
DNA: TGTGCCAGCAGTCCCCGTTTGGTCCGGGAGGCCCAGGTCCCCCTGAATGAGCAGTTCTTC

V: TRBV5-6
D: TRBD2
J: TRBJ2-7
size: NA
CDR3: CASSLRAGGFSDEQYF
DNA: TGTGCCAGCAGCTTGCGCGCGGGAGGTTTCTCGGACGAGCAGTACTTC

V: TRBV25-1
D: TRBD2
J: TRBJ2-1
size: once
CDR3: CASSERGRGTYNEQFF
DNA: TGTGCCAGCAGTGAAAGAGGGAGGGGTACCTACAATGAGCAGTTCTTC

V: TRBV5-1
D: NA
J: TRBJ2-3
size: NA
CDR3: CASGWGTDTQYF
DNA: TGCGCCAGCGGTTGGGGTACAGATACGCAGTATTTT

V: TRBV5-5
D: TRBD2
J: TRBJ2-1
size: once
CDR3: CASSSAGTSGFFNEQFF
DNA: TGTGCCAGCAGCTCCGCCGGGACTAGCGGGTTTTTTAATGAGCAGTTCTTC

V: TRBV4-2
D: NA
J: TRBJ2-1
size: NA
CDR3: CASSQGSYEQFF
DNA: TGTGCCAGCAGCCAAGGGAGCTATGAGCAGTTCTTC

V: TRBV6-1
D: NA
J: TRBJ2-2
size: NA
CDR3: CASSEAAAWNTGELFF
DNA: TGTGCCAGCAGTGAAGCGGCGGCTTGGAACACCGGGGAGCTGTTTTTT

V: TRBV18
D: NA
J: TRBJ1-1
size: NA
CDR3: CASSPGQRMNTEAFF
DNA: TGTGCCAGCTCACCCGGACAGAGAATGAACACTGAAGCTTTCTTT

V: TRBV9
D: TRBD1
J: TRBJ1-2
size: NA
CDR3: CASSVEGTYGTANYGYTF
DNA: TGTGCCAGCAGCGTAGAGGGGACATACGGGACAGCTAACTATGGCTACACCTTC

V: TRBV4-2
D: NA
J: TRBJ1-2
size: NA
CDR3: CASSQEAGPGYTF
DNA: TGTGCCAGCAGCCAAGAGGCAGGGCCCGGCTACACCTTC

V: TRBV6-5
D: NA
J: TRBJ2-7
size: once
CDR3: CASSYSGGRDEQYF
DNA: TGTGCCAGCAGTTACTCTGGAGGGAGAGACGAGCAGTACTTC

V: TRBV10-3
D: NA
J: TRBJ2-7
size: NA
CDR3: CAIREQGYYEQYF
DNA: TGTGCCATCAGGGAACAGGGATACTACGAGCAGTACTTC

V: TRBV28
D: NA
J: TRBJ2-2
size: NA
CDR3: CASSLRGRVNTGELFF
DNA: TGTGCCAGCAGTTTAAGGGGACGGGTCAACACCGGGGAGCTGTTTTTT

V: TRBV6-1
D: TRBD2
J: TRBJ2-5
size: NA
CDR3: CASSPGLVGQETQYF
DNA: TGTGCCAGCAGTCCGGGACTAGTGGGGCAAGAGACCCAGTACTTC

V: TRBV15
D: NA
J: TRBJ1-5
size: NA
CDR3: CATITGSDGQPQHF
DNA: TGTGCCACTATTACAGGGTCCGACGGGCAGCCCCAGCATTTT

V: TRBV2
D: NA
J: TRBJ2-5
size: NA
CDR3: CASSDGRTAETQYF
DNA: TGTGCCAGCAGTGACGGCAGAACTGCGGAGACCCAGTACTTC

V: TRBV28
D: TRBD1
J: TRBJ1-5
size: NA
CDR3: CATDKYAGQGARPQHF
DNA: TGTGCCACCGATAAATACGCCGGACAGGGGGCGCGGCCCCAGCATTTT

V: TRBV2
D: NA
J: TRBJ2-7
size: NA
CDR3: CATQGGRSYEQYF
DNA: TGTGCCACCCAAGGAGGGCGCTCCTACGAGCAGTACTTC

V: TRBV28
D: TRBD1
J: TRBJ1-5
size: NA
CDR3: CATTGGAYQPQHF
DNA: TGTGCCACCACAGGGGGCGCGTATCAGCCCCAGCATTTT

V: TRBV4-3
D: NA
J: TRBJ1-1
size: NA
CDR3: CASSQGQMNTEAFF
DNA: TGCGCCAGCAGCCAAGGCCAGATGAACACTGAAGCTTTCTTT